The 24 T cell receptor beta chains below were found in one sample sequenced in a study of blood T cell repertoires in COVID-19. Method: immunoSEQ multiplex PCR; TCRdb's copy keeps in-frame clones and lacks some. The sample includes about 300,000 clones, around nine tenths of them seen just once. The sequencing input was PBMCs or T cells enriched from blood (not recorded which). The receptor set was obtained from a woman aged 45-59 years who had been exposed to COVID-19.

The chain recombines TRBV12-5 with TRBJ1-1; a possible D gene is TRBD1 (6 bases). Germline-derived CDR1 and CDR2 are LGHNT and FRNRAP. This CDR3 has 13 amino acids. The V and J ends lost 5 bases and 4 bases respectively, with 11 bases between them. CDR3 sequence reads: CASGKDRLTEAFF. For the CDR3, the DNA is TGTGCTAGTGGTAAAGACAGGCTCACTGAAGCTTTCTTT.

Only one count was recorded for this clone. The chain links TRBV3-1 (or the pseudogene TRBV3-2) to TRBJ2-7, with TRBD2 identical over 8 bases. The germline V gene has CDR1 LGHDT and CDR2 YNNKEL (reference sequence). Trimming removed 4 bases from V and 6 bases from J; junction bases left unmatched: 11. The CDR3 consists of 15 residues. CDR3 sequence reads: CASSRRGRAGGEQYF. The DNA for the CDR3 is TGTGCCAGCAGCCGGCGAGGTAGGGCGGGGGGCGAGCAGTACTTC.

V is TRBV28 and J is TRBJ1-5, with 7 bases that match TRBD1. Per the germline V gene, CDR1 is MDHEN and CDR2 is SYDVKM. The CDR3 totals 14 residues. V lost 8 bases to trimming and J lost 1 base; unmatched junction nucleotides: 5. The DNA of the CDR3 is TGTGCCAGCCAGGAGACAGGGAGCAATCAGCCCCAGCATTTT. Protein: CASQETGSNQPQHF.

This clone was observed once. V gene TRBV6-1 combines with J gene TRBJ2-3; 8 nucleotides agree with TRBD2. The CDR3 consists of 16 residues. Trimming removed 0 bases from V and 2 bases from J; junction bases left unmatched: 4. CDR1 is MNHNS, CDR2 SASEGT, per germline. The CDR3 reads CASSEAGTRSTDTQYF. The CDR3 DNA follows: TGTGCCAGCAGTGAAGCCGGGACTAGATCCACAGATACGCAGTATTTT.

The chain is built from TRBV11-2 and TRBJ2-7, with TRBD1 matching 9 bases. The CDR3 runs 16 residues. Germline V gene lookup returns CDR1 SGHAT and CDR2 FQNNGV. V lost 3 bases, J lost 2 bases, and 8 bases stayed unmatched. Here the CDR3 reads CASSFLRDRVPYEQYF. As DNA, the CDR3 is TGTGCCAGCAGCTTTTTGAGGGACAGGGTTCCCTACGAGCAGTACTTC. Supplemented by reference TRBV11-2 and TRBJ2-7, the full variable domain reads EAGVAQSPRYKIIEKRQSVAFWCNPISGHATLYWYQQILGQGPKLLIQFQNNGVVDDSQLPKDRFSAERLKGVDSTLKIQPAKLEDSAVYLCASSFLRDRVPYEQYFGPGTRLTVT.

The chain employs TRBV7-8 and TRBJ1-4; the D is unclear. V was cut by 4 bases and J by 0 bases, with 3 bases left in between. CDR1 and CDR2 (germline): SGHVS, FQNEAQ. The CDR3 length is 13 residues. The CDR3: CASSSSTNEKLFF. CDR3 in DNA: TGTGCCAGCAGCTCGTCAACTAATGAAAAACTGTTTTTT.

The chain recombines TRBV5-1 with TRBJ2-1; 7 bases match TRBD1. This CDR3 region has 16 residues. V was pared by 1 base and J by 5 bases, with 9 bases of the junction left unmatched. Germline V CDR1 and CDR2: SGHRS, YFSETQ. The CDR3 coding sequence is TGCGCCAGCAGCTTGACGTTACAGGGGCTCAACAATGAGCAGTTCTTC. This gives the protein CASSLTLQGLNNEQFF.

V and J are TRBV18 and TRBJ2-7, with a weak D call TRBD2 (6 bases). The CDR3 length is 14 residues. The germline V gene has CDR1 KGHSH and CDR2 LQKENI. Trimming shortened V by 4 bases and J by 0 bases, and 10 bases separated the two germline ends. CDR3 nucleotides: TGTGCCAGCTCACGGTCGCGGGACTCCTACGAGCAGTACTTC. Its protein is CASSRSRDSYEQYF.

The CDR3 region has the DNA TGTGCCAGCAGCTTGCTGGGGCACAGCACAGATACGCAGTATTTT. This gives the protein CASSLLGHSTDTQYF. V and J are TRBV7-2 and TRBJ2-3, with a possible D match to TRBD1 (5 bases). Deletions cut 3 bases from V and 0 bases from J, with 10 bases between. The CDR3 loop spans 15 amino acids. Germline loops: CDR1 SGHTA, CDR2 FQGNSA.

The chain has TRBV10-2 and TRBJ2-1, with 9 bases lining up with TRBD1. CDR3 length: 20 amino acids. Trimming removed 1 base from V and 4 bases from J; junction bases left unmatched: 17. Germline V gene sequence: CDR1 WSHSY, CDR2 SAAADI. The CDR3 DNA sequence: TGCGCCAGCAGTGAGTACTTTCTTAACCGGGACAGGGAAAATTACAATGAGCAGTTCTTC. Translation: CASSEYFLNRDRENYNEQFF.

The rearrangement links TRBV20-1 to TRBJ2-3; 9 bases fit TRBD2. This CDR3 is 14 amino acids long. Germline CDR1 and CDR2: DFQATT and SNEGSKA (reference sequence). Losses at the gene ends were 3 bases for V and 4 bases for J; bases not matched to a gene: 5. The CDR3 region is CSASHRGGADTQYF. The DNA for the CDR3 is TGCAGTGCTAGTCACCGCGGGGGGGCAGATACGCAGTATTTT.

The V gene is TRBV7-9, the J gene TRBJ2-7; perhaps TRBD1 as D (5 bases). V was pared by 6 bases and J by 0 bases, with 9 bases between. CDR1 is SEHNR and CDR2 is FQNEAQ in the germline V gene (reference sequence). The CDR3 spans 13 residues. This CDR3 is CASSWGSSYEQYF. As DNA, the CDR3 is TGTGCCAGCAGTTGGGGCAGCTCCTACGAGCAGTACTTC.

The genes are TRBV28 and TRBJ1-2, with 10 bases fitting TRBD1. This CDR3 is built from 14 residues. Germline assignment: CDR1 MDHEN and CDR2 SYDVKM. V shed 5 bases and J 4 bases; nucleotides not matched to a gene: 4. The CDR3 DNA is TGTGCCAGCAGTCGACAGGGGGCTAGCTATGGCTACACCTTC. The encoded protein is CASSRQGASYGYTF.

The V gene is TRBV28, the J gene TRBJ2-7, with 11 bases that match TRBD1. This CDR3 has 16 amino acids. Trimming at V came to 5 bases and at J to 0 bases, leaving 6 bases not matched to a gene. The germline gives CDR1 MDHEN, CDR2 SYDVKM. The DNA for the CDR3 is TGTGCCAGCAGTGCCCTCGGGACAGGGGGCTCCTACGAGCAGTACTTC. It specifies CASSALGTGGSYEQYF. The full variable domain, completed using reference TRBV28 and TRBJ2-7, is DVKVTQSSRYLVKRTGEKVFLECVQDMDHENMFWYRQDPGLGLRLIYFSYDVKMKEKGDIPEGYSVSREKKERFSLILESASTNQTSMYLCASSALGTGGSYEQYFGPGTRLTVT.

This chain joins TRBV10-3 and TRBJ2-5, with D unresolved. This CDR3 is built from 13 residues. In germline, CDR1 is ENHRY, CDR2 SYGVKD. V was shortened by 4 bases and J by 5 bases, with 11 bases between the two germline ends. Written as DNA, the CDR3 is TGTGCCATCAGTGTTCCGGCTAGGGAGACCCAGTACTTC. Encoded protein: CAISVPARETQYF.

The chain combines TRBV4-1 with TRBJ2-7; D is possibly TRBD1 (6 bases). Germline CDR1 and CDR2: MGHRA and YSYEKL. Trimming stripped 4 bases from V and 2 bases from J, with 18 bases between. The CDR3 totals 16 residues. DNA for the CDR3: TGCGCCAGCAGCCGCTCTAGAGGGGGAACTACCTACGAGCAGTACTTC. It codes for CASSRSRGGTTYEQYF.

The chain couples TRBV19 to TRBJ1-5, with D hard to call. The CDR3 is 16 amino acids. Per the germline V gene, CDR1 is LNHDA and CDR2 is SQIVND (reference sequence). The V end lost 4 bases, the J end lost 0 bases, and 13 bases lay between the germline ends. Here the CDR3 reads CASSKKQGSSNQPQHF. The CDR3 DNA reads TGTGCCAGTAGTAAAAAGCAAGGGAGTAGCAATCAGCCCCAGCATTTT.

The chain has TRBV4-1 and TRBJ2-2; 9 nucleotides agree with TRBD1. CDR1 is MGHRA, CDR2 YSYEKL, per germline. There are 17 residues in the CDR3. Trimming at V came to 3 bases and at J to 7 bases, leaving 12 bases not matched to a gene. As DNA, the CDR3 is TGCGCCAGCAGCCATCAAGCTAACAGGGGGCAAGTCGGGGAGCTGTTTTTT. Translation: CASSHQANRGQVGELFF.

The V gene is TRBV5-8, the J gene TRBJ1-2; D is possibly TRBD1 (5 bases). The V end lost 3 bases, the J end lost 5 bases, and 17 bases lay between the germline ends. The CDR3 has 15 amino acids. Germline CDR1 and CDR2: SGHTS and YDEGEE. For the CDR3, the DNA is TGTGCCAGCAGCTCCGGCGTAGGGGCGACATATGGCTACACCTTC. Protein: CASSSGVGATYGYTF.

The V call is TRBV11-2, the J call TRBJ1-2; no clear D. The germline V gene has CDR1 SGHAT and CDR2 FQNNGV. Trimming stripped 1 base from V and 1 base from J, with 13 bases between. The CDR3 has 16 amino acids. Here the CDR3 DNA reads TGTGCCAGCAGCTTAGTGGGTCGGGAATTTAACTATGGCTACACCTTC. It yields the protein CASSLVGREFNYGYTF.

The CDR3 here is CASSESIGEPGELFF. In DNA form, the CDR3 reads TGTGCCAGCAGTGAAAGTATAGGGGAACCCGGGGAGCTGTTTTTT. The J gene is TRBJ2-2, the V gene TRBV6-1; D possibly corresponds to TRBD1 (5 bases). Trimming cost V 2 bases and J 6 bases, with 13 bases left between them. The CDR3 is made up of 15 amino acids. CDR1 is MNHNS and CDR2 is SASEGT in the germline V gene.

The chain links TRBV2 to TRBJ1-2, with D possibly matching TRBD1 (5 bases). V lost 6 bases to trimming and J lost 14 bases, with 25 bases between them. The CDR3 is 14 residues long. From germline, CDR1 is SNHLY and CDR2 FYNNEI. The CDR3, as DNA: TGTGCCAGCAGAAGTGAATGGGGCGGGACCCTGTGGACCTTC. Translating it yields CASRSEWGGTLWTF.

The chain combines TRBV5-1 with TRBJ1-4; D unclear. CDR1 is SGHRS, CDR2 YFSETQ, per germline. The V and J ends lost 1 base and 8 bases respectively, with 15 bases between them. The CDR3 length is 15 residues. The CDR3 loop is CASSLPGVEEEKLFF. DNA for the CDR3: TGCGCCAGCAGCTTGCCCGGGGTGGAGGAGGAAAAACTGTTTTTT.

The chain is built from TRBV29-1 and TRBJ2-7, with 9 positions matching TRBD1. The ends lost 7 bases at V and 2 bases at J; junction bases unmatched: 3. The CDR3 has 12 residues. The germline gives CDR1 SQVTM, CDR2 ANQGSEA. In DNA form, the CDR3 reads TGCAGCGGGGGACAGGGCACCTACGAGCAGTACTTC. It yields the protein CSGGQGTYEQYF.